This TCR beta chain derives from a study of metastatic and nonmetastatic thyroid tumors. Background on the study: Peripheral blood and tumor or nodule samples from malignant and benign thyroid patients were compared.

TCRdb reassembled clones from the PCR reads with MiXCR. The sample lists tens of thousands of clones; around 26% were seen once. Concerning this clone itself: The antigen remains undetermined.

Treatment of any kind had been given to no patient before thyroid surgery. The V end lost 6 bases, the J end lost 4 bases, and 16 bases lay between the germline ends. The CDR3 is 15 amino acids. Whole-study findings and limits: Within blood and tumor, benign nodules reportedly had significantly lower TCR beta diversity than malignant thyroid tumors did.

The sequencing sample was made of blood. This chain connects TRBV12-3 or TRBV12-4 to TRBJ1-3; D is unclear. The sequence came from a male donor with papillary thyroid cancer or a benign thyroid nodule (not recorded which). Some clones in this sample may be carry-over from other donors' samples. The CDR3 loop reads CASRHPVLGGNTIYF. The CDR3 nucleotides are TGTGCCAGCAGACACCCAGTCCTAGGGGGAAACACCATATATTTT.